The source of this T cell receptor beta chain is a study of T-cell reconstitution after alpha-beta-depleted transplantation in children (dated by TCRdb to 2016 to 2017). The study in broad terms: Using TCR repertoire profiling, the study followed T-cell immune reconstitution in a quantitative way in children after TCRalphabeta/CD19-depleted allogeneic hematopoietic cell transplantation.

This clonotype appeared many times. What this receptor recognizes is not known. Base qualities are not at hand, and no much larger clone is one base apart. The junction carries 13 bases between V and J, which are trimmed by 3 bases and 7 bases respectively. As encoded in the germline V gene (reference sequence), CDR1 is GTSNPN while CDR2 is SVGIG. The CDR3, cysteine through phenylalanine, is 13 amino acids long. The sequence is cut down to CDR3 DNA, 39 bases in frame from base 1. Library method: PCR. Sequencing relied on an Illumina HiSeq 2500. TCR libraries were prepared with molecular barcoding, using unique molecular identifiers to normalize TCRbeta repertoire quantification. TCRdb's own reprocessing of the public reads used fastp at Q25 and MiXCR and kept productive beta chains. Each CDR3 protein gets just one entry, which takes the most common genes and DNA from the rows behind it. Recorded for this sample are some 150,000 distinct CDR3 sequences; 8% to 10% of them occurred a single time. In total, the top ten clones hold roughly 18% of the sample.

Beyond this particular receptor, the publication reports: The apparently early alphabetaT-cell count recovery about two months after transplant was reportedly dependent on only several hundred rapidly expanded clones derived from non-depleted graft cells. The high TCRbeta diversity at day 60 in some patients was ascribed to recipient T cells and intrathymic progenitors that had survived conditioning. Over subsequent months, a decline in hyperexpanded clone frequencies was noted, and after one year, T-cell counts and TCRbeta diversity were mostly ascribed to newly produced T cells.

This sample's treatment or condition label indicates: allogeneic hematopoietic cell transplantation with graft depleted of TCRalphabeta T cells and CD19 B cells. The children who served as transplant recipients had been given grafts of TCRalphabeta/CD19-depleted allogeneic hematopoietic cells. The chain is encoded by TRBV30 joined to TRBJ1-5, with TRBD1 tentatively as D gene (6 bases match). This clonotype was sampled from a female patient aged 2-9 years who had a stem cell transplant for congenital amegakaryocytic thrombocytopenia, so the T cells may come from the graft donor. The starting material was PBMCs, mostly from graft donor cells, obtained 180 days after TCRalphabeta/CD19-depleted stem cell transplant. At the DNA level, the sequence is TGTGCCTGGAGCGGGGGCGCGGAGCAGCCCCAGCATTTT. Its translation is CAWSGGAEQPQHF.